Following are 18 T cell receptor beta chains from one sample sequenced in a study of T cells after yellow fever vaccination (dated by TCRdb to between 2018 and 2021). The method was 5' RACE. Sequenced using an Illumina NovaSeq 6000. In-frame beta chains were kept once TCRdb had trimmed the public reads at Q25 with fastp and called clones with MiXCR. Here each entry gathers all rows of one CDR3 protein and keeps the most common genes and DNA. Counted in this sample were some 350,000 distinct CDR3 sequences; around 3.9% of them appeared once. The ten largest clones add up to roughly 26% of the sample. Per the publication, the treatment or condition label means: live attenuated yellow fever vaccine strain. This specimen was PBMCs, taken 5 days after the yellow fever booster vaccination. The receptor set was obtained from a man between 18 and 29 years old who received the YFV17D yellow fever vaccine.

The chain uses TRBV20-1 and TRBJ2-7; possibly TRBD1 for D (5 bases). Per germline, CDR1 DFQATT and CDR2 SNEGSKA (reference sequence). Trimming stripped 0 bases from V and 6 bases from J, with 15 bases between. The length of the CDR3 is 14 residues. CDR3 in amino acids: CSARDQQALGEQYV. In DNA, the CDR3 is TGCAGTGCTAGAGATCAACAGGCCCTGGGCGAGCAGTACGTC.

This clonotype occurred many times. This sequence joins TRBV29-1 and TRBJ1-3; possible D gene TRBD1, 6 bases. Trimming shortened V by 4 bases and J by 4 bases, and 17 bases separated the two germline ends. This CDR3 is 15 amino acids long. From germline, CDR1 is SQVTM and CDR2 ANQGSEA. The CDR3 loop is CSVAVRGAAGNTIYF. CDR3 DNA sequence: TGCAGCGTTGCGGTTCGGGGGGCGGCGGGAAACACCATATATTTT. The whole variable domain, filled in from reference TRBV29-1 and TRBJ1-3, reads SAVISQKPSRDICQRGTSLTIQCQVDSQVTMMFWYRQQPGQSLTLIATANQGSEATYESGFVIDKFPISRPNLTFSTLTVSNMSPEDSSIYLCSVAVRGAAGNTIYFGEGSWLTVV.

This clonotype came up a few times. One end of the junction is discordant with germline, which a read error may explain. The rearrangement joins TRBV7-9 to TRBJ1-1; 8 bases are shared with TRBD1. Germline CDR1 is SEHNR and CDR2 is FQNEAQ (reference sequence). The CDR3 totals 11 residues. DNA for the CDR3: TGTGCCAGCAGCTCCACGGGACAGGTACTCTTT. Its protein is CASSSTGQVLF. Based on the CDR3 plus reference TRBV7-9 and TRBJ1-1, the full variable domain is DTGVSQNPRHKITKRGQNVTFRCDPISEHNRLYWYRQTLGQGPEFLTYFQNEAQLEKSRLLSDRFSAERPKGSFSTLEIQRTEQGDSAMYLCASSSTGQVLFGQGTRLTVV.

This clonotype was found a few times. This chain links TRBV20-1 with TRBJ1-2; TRBD1 matches 10 bases. The CDR3 is made up of 16 amino acids. CDR1 and CDR2 from the germline V gene are DFQATT and SNEGSKA (reference sequence). Trimming removed 2 bases from V and 2 bases from J; junction bases left unmatched: 8. The CDR3 reads CSARTPGQGTNYGYTF. DNA for the CDR3: TGCAGTGCTAGAACCCCGGGACAGGGGACGAACTATGGCTACACCTTC.

This clonotype showed up many times. V and J are TRBV29-1 and TRBJ2-7; no firm D call. Per germline, CDR1 SQVTM and CDR2 ANQGSEA. The CDR3 length is 12 residues. V was pared by 7 bases and J by 0 bases, with 10 bases between. The DNA of the CDR3 is TGCAGCGCCGTAGTGGCCTCCTACGAGCAGTACTTC. It translates to CSAVVASYEQYF.

This clonotype was counted between two and nine times. The rearrangement joins TRBV29-1 to TRBJ2-7, with 11 bases aligning to TRBD2. CDR1 is SQVTM and CDR2 is ANQGSEA in the germline V gene. With V trimmed by 4 bases and J by 4 bases, 3 bases remained unmatched. CDR3 length equals 13 residues. In DNA form, the CDR3 reads TGCAGCGTTGCACTAGCGGGGGCTTACGAGCAGTACTTC. It specifies CSVALAGAYEQYF.

The chain combines TRBV6-6 with TRBJ2-7; perhaps TRBD2 as D (6 bases). Per the germline V gene, CDR1 is MNHNY and CDR2 is SVGAGI (reference sequence). The V end lost 5 bases, the J end lost 4 bases, and 21 bases lay between the germline ends. The CDR3 runs 16 residues. CDR3 sequence: CASSNDRDSRIYEQYF. CDR3 DNA sequence: TGTGCCAGCAGTAACGACCGGGACTCCCGGATATACGAGCAGTACTTC.

This clonotype showed up many times. This chain joins TRBV11-2 and TRBJ1-1; D remains ambiguous. V was pared by 5 bases and J by 0 bases, with 7 bases between. The CDR3 loop spans 13 amino acids. CDR1 and CDR2 (germline): SGHAT, FQNNGV. The CDR3 sequence: CASSPQMNTEAFF. CDR3 in DNA: TGTGCCAGCAGCCCACAGATGAACACTGAAGCTTTCTTT.

By sample share, this clonotype is medium-sized. The gene calls are TRBV11-2 and TRBJ1-2, with D unclear. V was trimmed by 0 bases and J by 0 bases, leaving 17 bases between them. The CDR3 has 18 residues. The V gene's germline CDR1 is SGHAT and CDR2 FQNNGV. CDR3 coding DNA: TGTGCCAGCAGCTTAGATCCCTTCTTAGGACGGCCTAACTATGGCTACACCTTC. This encodes CASSLDPFLGRPNYGYTF.

The chain has TRBV7-2 and TRBJ1-5, with 10 bases aligning to TRBD1. Germline CDR1 and CDR2: SGHTA and FQGNSA. This CDR3 comprises 19 residues. The ends lost 1 base at V and 3 bases at J; junction bases unmatched: 12. The CDR3 coding sequence is TGTGCCAGCAGCTTAGATTCCCCACTGACAGGGGGCCTCAATCAGCCCCAGCATTTT. It translates to CASSLDSPLTGGLNQPQHF.

Ten or more counts support this clonotype. V usage is TRBV27 and J usage is TRBJ2-7, with TRBD1 identical over 11 bases. With V trimmed by 10 bases and J by 4 bases, 6 bases remained unmatched. This CDR3 has 13 amino acids. CDR1 MNHEY and CDR2 SMNVEV come from the germline V gene (reference sequence). CDR3 in DNA: TGTGCCACTTCGGACAGGGGGCTATACGAGCAGTACTTC. This sequence encodes CATSDRGLYEQYF.

This clonotype was seen a few times. J is TRBJ2-3 and V is TRBV4-3, with 15 bases fitting TRBD2. V gave up 0 bases and J gave up 3 bases; unmatched junction bases: 10. In germline, CDR1 is LGHNA, CDR2 YSLEER. The CDR3 contains 20 residues. The CDR3 sequence: CASSQEVWTSGGGRTDTQYF. CDR3 bases: TGCGCCAGCAGCCAAGAAGTGTGGACTAGCGGGGGGGGGCGGACAGATACGCAGTATTTT.

The sample holds a few counts of this clonotype. The chain employs TRBV7-9 and TRBJ2-3; D may be TRBD2 (7 bases). V lost 6 bases and J lost 4, with 17 bases in between. The CDR3 contains 15 residues. Per germline, CDR1 SEHNR and CDR2 FQNEAQ (reference sequence). CDR3 amino acids: CASRRDGGPPDTQYF. DNA of the CDR3: TGTGCCAGCAGGCGTGACGGGGGGCCCCCAGATACGCAGTATTTT.

The J gene is TRBJ1-1, the V gene TRBV20-1; 8 nucleotides match TRBD1. V shed 6 bases and J 6 bases; nucleotides not matched to a gene: 6. This CDR3 region has 12 residues. Looked up from germline, CDR1 is DFQATT and CDR2 is SNEGSKA (reference sequence). The CDR3 DNA follows: TGCAGTGCGAAGACAGGGGACGCTGAAGCTTTCTTT. This translates into CSAKTGDAEAFF.

This clonotype showed up just a few times. The J gene is TRBJ1-1, the V gene TRBV19; D is ambiguous. CDR1 is LNHDA and CDR2 is SQIVND in the germline V gene (reference sequence). The CDR3 extends over 12 amino acids. V was trimmed by 5 bases and J by 5 bases, leaving 9 bases between them. Here the CDR3 reads CASSPQWTEAFF. In DNA form, the CDR3 reads TGTGCCAGTAGTCCCCAGTGGACTGAAGCTTTCTTT.

This clonotype was counted between two and nine times. The chain joins TRBV28 to TRBJ2-7; 8 positions agree with TRBD2. V was clipped by 4 bases and J by 7 bases; unmatched bases: 9. The germline V gene encodes CDR1 MDHEN and CDR2 SYDVKM. The CDR3 loop spans 14 amino acids. CDR3 in DNA: TGTGCCAGCAGTTCGAGACTAGCGACCCTAGAGCAGTACGTC. The encoded protein is CASSSRLATLEQYV.

The chain links TRBV27 to TRBJ1-5, with a possible D match to TRBD1 (5 bases). The CDR3 consists of 12 residues. The germline V gene has CDR1 MNHEY and CDR2 SMNVEV (reference sequence). Trimming shortened V by 5 bases and J by 9 bases, and 11 bases separated the two germline ends. The CDR3 sequence: CASSPGVGPQHF. The CDR3, as DNA: TGTGCCAGCAGTCCGGGGGTCGGGCCCCAGCATTTT.

This clonotype was counted between two and nine times. The gene calls are TRBV24-1 and TRBJ1-1; no reliable D call. Trimming took off 3 bases at V and 3 bases at J, with 4 bases between the two ends. Germline V gene lookup returns CDR1 KGHDR and CDR2 SFDVKD. This CDR3 spans 12 amino acids. CDR3 DNA: TGTGCCACCAGTGATGGGGACACTGAAGCTTTCTTT. This sequence encodes CATSDGDTEAFF.